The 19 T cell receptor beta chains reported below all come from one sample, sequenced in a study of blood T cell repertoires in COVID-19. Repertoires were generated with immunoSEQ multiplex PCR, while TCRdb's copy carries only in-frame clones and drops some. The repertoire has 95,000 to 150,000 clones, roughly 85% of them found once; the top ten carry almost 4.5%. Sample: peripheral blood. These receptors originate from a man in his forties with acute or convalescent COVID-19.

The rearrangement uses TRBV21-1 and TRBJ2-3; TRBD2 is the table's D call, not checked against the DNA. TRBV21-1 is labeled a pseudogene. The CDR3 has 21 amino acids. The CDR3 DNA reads TGTGCCAGCAGCAAAGGGCTCAGAGACCTCGGGGGTCGGAGGTGTACAGATACGCAGTATTTT. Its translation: CASSKGLRDLGGRRCTDTQYF.

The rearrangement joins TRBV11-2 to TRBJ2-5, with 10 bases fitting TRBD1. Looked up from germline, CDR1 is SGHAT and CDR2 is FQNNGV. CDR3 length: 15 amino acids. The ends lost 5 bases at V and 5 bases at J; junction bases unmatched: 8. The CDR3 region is CASSPGDRGAETQYF. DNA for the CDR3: TGTGCCAGCAGCCCCGGGGACAGGGGCGCGGAGACCCAGTACTTC.

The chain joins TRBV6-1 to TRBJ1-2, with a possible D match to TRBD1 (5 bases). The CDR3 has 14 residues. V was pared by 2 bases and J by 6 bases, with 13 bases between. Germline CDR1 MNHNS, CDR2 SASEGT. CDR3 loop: CASSEIGGGDGYTF. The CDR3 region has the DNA TGTGCCAGCAGTGAAATCGGCGGAGGGGATGGCTACACCTTC.

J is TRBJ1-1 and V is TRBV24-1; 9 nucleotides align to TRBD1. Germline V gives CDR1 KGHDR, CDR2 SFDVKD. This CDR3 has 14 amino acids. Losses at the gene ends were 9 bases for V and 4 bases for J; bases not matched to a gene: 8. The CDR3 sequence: CATGLQGACTEAFF. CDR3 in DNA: TGTGCCACCGGATTACAGGGGGCGTGCACTGAAGCTTTCTTT.

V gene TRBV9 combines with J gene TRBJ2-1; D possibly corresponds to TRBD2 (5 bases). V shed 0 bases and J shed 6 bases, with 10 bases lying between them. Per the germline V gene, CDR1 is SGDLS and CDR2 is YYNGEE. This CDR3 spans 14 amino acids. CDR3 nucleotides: TGTGCCAGCAGCGTAGAACTAGGTCCCAATGAGCAGTTCTTC. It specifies CASSVELGPNEQFF.

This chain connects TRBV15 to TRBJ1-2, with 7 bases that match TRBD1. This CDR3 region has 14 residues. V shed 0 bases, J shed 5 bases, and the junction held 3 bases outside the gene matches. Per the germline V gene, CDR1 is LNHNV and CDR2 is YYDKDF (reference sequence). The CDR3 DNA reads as TGTGCCACCAGCAGAGATGGGACAGCTTATGGCTACACCTTC. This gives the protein CATSRDGTAYGYTF. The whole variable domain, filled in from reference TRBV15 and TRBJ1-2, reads DAMVIQNPRYQVTQFGKPVTLSCSQTLNHNVMYWYQQKSSQAPKLLFHYYDKDFNNEADTPDNFQSRRPNTSFCFLDIRSPGLGDTAMYLCATSRDGTAYGYTFGSGTRLTVV.

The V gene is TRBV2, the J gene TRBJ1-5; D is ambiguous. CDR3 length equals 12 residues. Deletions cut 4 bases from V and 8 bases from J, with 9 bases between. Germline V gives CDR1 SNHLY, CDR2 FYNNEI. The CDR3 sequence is CASSGFEEPQHF. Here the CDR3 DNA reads TGTGCCAGCAGTGGCTTCGAGGAGCCCCAGCATTTT. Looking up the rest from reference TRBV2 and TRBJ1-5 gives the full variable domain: EPEVTQTPSHQVTQMGQEVILRCVPISNHLYFYWYRQILGQKVEFLVSFYNNEISEKSEIFDDQFSVERPDGSNFTLKIRSTKLEDSAMYFCASSGFEEPQHFGDGTRLSIL.

CDR3 bases: TGTGCCAGCAGTACCAAAGCCGGGACAGCACAGGACGGGGAGCTGTTTTTT. Translating gives CASSTKAGTAQDGELFF. The chain combines TRBV6-2 or TRBV6-3 with TRBJ2-2, with 7 positions matching TRBD1. J was trimmed by 7 bases and V by 5 bases; bases with no gene match: 16. The germline gives CDR1 MNHEY, CDR2 SVGEGT. The CDR3 runs 17 residues.

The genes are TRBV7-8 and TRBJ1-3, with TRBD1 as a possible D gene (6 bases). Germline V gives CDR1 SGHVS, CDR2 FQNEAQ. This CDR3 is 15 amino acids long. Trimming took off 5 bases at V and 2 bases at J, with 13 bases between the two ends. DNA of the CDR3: TGTGCCAGCAGCCTGGCGGCAGGGGCTGGAAACACCATATATTTT. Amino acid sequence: CASSLAAGAGNTIYF.

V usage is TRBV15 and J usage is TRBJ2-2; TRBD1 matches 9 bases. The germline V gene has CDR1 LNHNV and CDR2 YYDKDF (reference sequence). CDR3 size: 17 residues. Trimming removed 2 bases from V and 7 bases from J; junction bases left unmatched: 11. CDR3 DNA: TGTGCCACCAGCAGACCGACCGGGACAGGGTATGGCGGGGAGCTGTTTTTT. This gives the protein CATSRPTGTGYGGELFF.

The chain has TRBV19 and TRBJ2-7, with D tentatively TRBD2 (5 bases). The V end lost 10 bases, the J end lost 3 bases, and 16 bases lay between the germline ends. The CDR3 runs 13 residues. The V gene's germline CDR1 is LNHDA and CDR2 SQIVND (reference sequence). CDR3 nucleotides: TGTGCCACCTCGGGAAGCGGAAGCTACGAGCAGTACTTC. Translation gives CATSGSGSYEQYF. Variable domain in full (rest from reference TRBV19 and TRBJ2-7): DGGITQSPKYLFRKEGQNVTLSCEQNLNHDAMYWYRQDPGQGLRLIYYSQIVNDFQKGDIAEGYSVSREKKESFPLTVTSAQKNPTAFYLCATSGSGSYEQYFGPGTRLTVT.

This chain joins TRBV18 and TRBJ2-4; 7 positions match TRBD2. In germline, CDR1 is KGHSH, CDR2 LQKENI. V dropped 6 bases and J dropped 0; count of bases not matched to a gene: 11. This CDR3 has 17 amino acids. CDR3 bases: TGTGCCAGCTCCCCGGTGCCTAGCGGACAAGCCAAAAACATTCAGTACTTC. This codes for CASSPVPSGQAKNIQYF.

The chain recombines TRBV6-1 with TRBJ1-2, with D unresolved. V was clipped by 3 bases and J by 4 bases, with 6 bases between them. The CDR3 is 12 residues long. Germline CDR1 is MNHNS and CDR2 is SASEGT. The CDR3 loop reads CASSDTGYGYTF. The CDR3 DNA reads TGTGCCAGCAGTGACACCGGCTATGGCTACACCTTC.

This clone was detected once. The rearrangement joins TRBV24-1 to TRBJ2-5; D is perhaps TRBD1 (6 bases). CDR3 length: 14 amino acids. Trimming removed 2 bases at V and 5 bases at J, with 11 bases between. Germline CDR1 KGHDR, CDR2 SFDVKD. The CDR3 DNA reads TGTGCCACCAGTGATTCCCAGGGGCTGGAGACCCAGTACTTC. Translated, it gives CATSDSQGLETQYF.

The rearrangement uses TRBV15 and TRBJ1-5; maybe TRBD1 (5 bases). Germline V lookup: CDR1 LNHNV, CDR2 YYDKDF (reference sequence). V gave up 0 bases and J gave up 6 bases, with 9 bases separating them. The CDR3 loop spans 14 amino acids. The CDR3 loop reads CATSRDLGGQPQHF. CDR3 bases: TGTGCCACCAGCAGAGATCTCGGGGGTCAGCCCCAGCATTTT.

CDR3 in DNA: TGTGCCAGCAGCCCCTACAGGGGTGTCGGGGAGCTGTTTTTT. This encodes CASSPYRGVGELFF. The chain couples TRBV7-2 to TRBJ2-2, with 7 bases matching TRBD1. The length of the CDR3 is 14 residues. After removal of 5 bases from V and 7 bases from J, the junction contained 7 bases not matched to a gene. Germline-derived CDR1 and CDR2 are SGHTA and FQGNSA.

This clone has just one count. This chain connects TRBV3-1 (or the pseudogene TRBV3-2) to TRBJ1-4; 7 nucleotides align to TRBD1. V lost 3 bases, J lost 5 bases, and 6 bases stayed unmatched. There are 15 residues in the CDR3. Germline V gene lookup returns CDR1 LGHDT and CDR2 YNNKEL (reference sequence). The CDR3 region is CASSHGGQRNEKLFF. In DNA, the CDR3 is TGTGCCAGCAGCCACGGGGGACAGAGAAATGAAAAACTGTTTTTT.

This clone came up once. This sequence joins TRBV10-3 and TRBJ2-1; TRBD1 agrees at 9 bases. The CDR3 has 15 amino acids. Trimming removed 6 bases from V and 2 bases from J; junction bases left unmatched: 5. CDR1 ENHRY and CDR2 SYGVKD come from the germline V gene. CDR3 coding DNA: TGTGCCATCAGCAAGACAGGGGGGGCCTACAATGAGCAGTTCTTC. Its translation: CAISKTGGAYNEQFF.

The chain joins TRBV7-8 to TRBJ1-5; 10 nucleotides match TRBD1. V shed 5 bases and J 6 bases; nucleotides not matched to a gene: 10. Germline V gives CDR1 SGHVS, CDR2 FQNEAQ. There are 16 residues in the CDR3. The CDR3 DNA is TGTGCCAGCAGCCGCGGGACAGGGGAGGTTGGTCAGCCCCAGCATTTT. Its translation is CASSRGTGEVGQPQHF. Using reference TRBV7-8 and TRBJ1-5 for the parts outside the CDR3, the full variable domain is GAGVSQSPRYKVAKRGQDVALRCDPISGHVSLFWYQQALGQGPEFLTYFQNEAQLDKSGLPSDRFFAERPEGSVSTLKIQRTQQEDSAVYLCASSRGTGEVGQPQHFGDGTRLSIL.